The 11 T cell receptor beta chains listed next were all sequenced from one sample in a study of identical twins. Using its own MiXCR run on the 5' RACE reads, TCRdb lists one record per CDR3 protein. Of over 550,000 distinct CDR3 sequences in the sample, 7% to 7.5% were seen once. These same data were also listed under a study on yellow fever vaccine responses in identical twins.

Sequenced input: PBMCs. The receptor source for this set is a woman between 18 and 29 years old in good health.

Only a few counts were recorded for this clonotype. The gene calls are TRBV5-1 and TRBJ1-4, with 8 bases identical to TRBD1. Per the germline V gene, CDR1 is SGHRS and CDR2 is YFSETQ. The ends lost 0 bases at V and 6 bases at J; junction bases unmatched: 10. This CDR3 has 17 amino acids. The CDR3 nucleotides are TGCGCCAGCAGCTTGGCCCAGCCGGACAGGGTTGATGAAAAACTGTTTTTT. Amino acid sequence: CASSLAQPDRVDEKLFF.

This clonotype was seen at least ten times. CDR3 in amino acids: CASSLGIWQEQYF. The CDR3 region has the DNA TGTGCCAGCAGCTTAGGGATTTGGCAGGAGCAGTACTTC. The rearrangement uses TRBV7-6 and TRBJ2-7; D unclear. Trimming took 1 base from V and 7 from J, leaving 11 bases between them. Germline CDR1 and CDR2: SGHVS and FNYEAQ. This CDR3 is built from 13 residues.

This clonotype was detected many times. The rearrangement joins TRBV27 to TRBJ2-7, with D possibly TRBD2 on 7 matching bases. Germline-derived CDR1 and CDR2 are MNHEY and SMNVEV (reference sequence). V gave up 1 base and J gave up 2 bases, with 15 bases separating them. The CDR3 sequence is 16 residues long. The CDR3, as DNA: TGTGCCAGCAGTTTATTCGGGGGGCTGGGTACCTACGAGCAGTACTTC. Amino acids: CASSLFGGLGTYEQYF.

This clonotype came up many times. The chain is built from TRBV20-1 and TRBJ2-1; possibly TRBD1 for D (5 bases). The V gene lost 1 base and the J gene lost 7 bases, with 11 bases spanning the gap. The germline gives CDR1 DFQATT, CDR2 SNEGSKA (reference sequence). The CDR3 covers 13 residues. The chain's CDR3 is CSARGVRANEQFF. The CDR3 coding sequence is TGCAGTGCTAGAGGAGTCAGGGCAAATGAGCAGTTCTTC.

J is TRBJ1-1 and V is TRBV4-1; D uncertain. Trimming shortened V by 0 bases and J by 0 bases, and 14 bases separated the two germline ends. This CDR3 has 17 amino acids. Looked up from germline, CDR1 is MGHRA and CDR2 is YSYEKL. This chain's CDR3 is CASSQDGRVLMNTEAFF. CDR3 DNA: TGCGCCAGCAGCCAAGATGGGCGAGTCCTCATGAACACTGAAGCTTTCTTT.

This clonotype was recorded a few times. V is TRBV5-1 and J is TRBJ2-5; D is tentatively TRBD1 or TRBD2 (5 bases each). Germline V gene sequence: CDR1 SGHRS, CDR2 YFSETQ. Trimming removed 2 bases from V and 5 bases from J, with 13 bases in between. CDR3 length equals 14 residues. CDR3 loop: CASSLFGDPETQYF. DNA of the CDR3: TGCGCCAGCAGCTTATTCGGGGACCCGGAGACCCAGTACTTC.

This clonotype was detected only a few times. The rearrangement joins TRBV29-1 to TRBJ2-7, with TRBD1 identical over 7 bases. CDR1 is SQVTM, CDR2 ANQGSEA, per germline. The V gene end was trimmed by 6 bases and the J gene end by 0 bases; junction bases not matched to a gene: 5. The CDR3 loop spans 13 amino acids. The CDR3 is CSVWTGPSYEQYF. The CDR3 nucleotides read TGCAGCGTGTGGACAGGACCCTCCTACGAGCAGTACTTC.

This clonotype has ten or more counts. The chain is built from TRBV20-1 and TRBJ2-7, with 9 bases identical to TRBD1. The CDR3 covers 13 residues. Germline CDR1 DFQATT, CDR2 SNEGSKA (reference sequence). V was pared by 6 bases and J by 4 bases, with 7 bases of the junction left unmatched. CDR3 in DNA: TGCAGTGCCCGGGACAGGGACGGATACGAGCAGTACTTC. The encoded protein is CSARDRDGYEQYF.

The sample holds a few counts of this clonotype. This chain uses TRBV6-5 with TRBJ2-3, with a tentative D call TRBD1 (5 bases). The ends were cut back, 2 bases at V and 4 bases at J, with 13 bases in the middle. Germline V gene data show CDR1 as MNHEY and CDR2 as SVGAGI. CDR3 size: 15 residues. The CDR3 DNA reads TGTGCCAGCAGTTACAGGGGTTCTCAGGCAGATACGCAGTATTTT. Amino acid sequence: CASSYRGSQADTQYF.

Many counts were recorded for this clonotype. V gene TRBV12-3 or TRBV12-4 combines with J gene TRBJ2-1; D is possibly TRBD1 (5 bases). The length of the CDR3 is 12 residues. Trimming took 7 bases from V and 4 from J, leaving 8 bases between them. The CDR3, as DNA: TGTGCCAGCACCGACAGATACAATGAGCAGTTCTTC. Translating gives CASTDRYNEQFF.

This clonotype has just a few counts. The genes are TRBV5-1 and TRBJ2-5, with TRBD1 as a possible D gene (7 bases). The V gene's germline CDR1 is SGHRS and CDR2 YFSETQ. V was clipped by 4 bases and J by 5 bases, with 18 bases between them. The CDR3 covers 15 residues. In DNA, the CDR3 is TGCGCCAGCAGCCTCCAGGGGGGCGGCCCGGAGACCCAGTACTTC. It specifies CASSLQGGGPETQYF.